This entry is about one T cell receptor (beta chain). The target of this receptor is not known. It has no much larger one-base neighbor in the sample; base qualities were not kept. This record belongs to a study. The reads were generated on an Illumina MiSeq. TCRdb's own reprocessing of the public reads used fastp at Q25 and MiXCR and kept productive beta chains. Rows with one shared CDR3 protein collapse into an entry with the most common genes and DNA. This sample has some 5,500 distinct CDR3 sequences in its table, and 9.5% of those were observed once. The top ten constitute 5% to 6.5% of the sample. Including cysteine and phenylalanine, the CDR3 has 15 amino acids. Only the CDR3 DNA is retained, 45 bases long and in frame from the first base. Trimming removed 4 bases from V and 6 bases from J; the gene matches leave 4 bases unexplained. The germline V gene supplies CDR1 KGHSH and CDR2 LQKENI.

Sequencing used CD4+ T cells from synovial fluid. This receptor was identified in a human donor with rheumatoid arthritis. This receptor chain uses TRBV18 and TRBJ2-3, and TRBD2 aligns with 13 junction nucleotides. CDR3 loop: CASSRTSGSPDTQYF. The nucleotide sequence is given as TGTGCCAGCTCACGGACTAGCGGGAGTCCCGATACGCAGTATTTT. Joined to the reference TRBV18 and TRBJ2-3 proteins, this CDR3 gives the full variable domain: NAGVMQNPRHLVRRRGQEARLRCSPMKGHSHVYWYRQLPEEGLKFMVYLQKENIIDESGMPKERFSAEFPKEGPSILRIQQVVRGDSAAYFCASSRTSGSPDTQYFGPGTRLTVL.